The clone carrying this T cell receptor beta chain was seen a few times. The antigen is not known. The sample is drawn from a study of post-analysis software for immune sequencing data. Study at large: Relapsing-remitting, secondary progressive and progressive-relapsing multiple sclerosis courses were included. Study-wide results and limits: Multiple sclerosis patients had significantly lower normalized Chao1 diversity than controls. When patients were compared with controls, about five TRBV segments were more frequent, TRBV5-6, TRBV5-1 and TRBV20-1 among them.

Looked up from germline, CDR1 is DFQATT and CDR2 is SNEGSKA (reference sequence). This CDR3 region has 16 residues. V was pared by 6 bases and J by 5 bases, with 12 bases of the junction left unmatched. Included in the TCR beta cDNA libraries were unique molecular identifiers. About 500,000 cDNA molecules were obtained per 1 to 10 million input T cells. One entry per CDR3 protein results from TCRdb running MiXCR on the PCR reads. Of 600,000 to 700,000 distinct CDR3 sequences listed, approximately 60% are singletons. The specimen was blood. This rearrangement joins TRBV20-1 to TRBJ2-5, with 13 bases fitting TRBD2. This receptor was identified in a girl aged 2 to 9 with multiple sclerosis. CDR3 residues: CSATGLAGLGRETQYF. The CDR3 DNA is TGCAGTGCAACGGGACTAGCGGGGCTTGGCCGGGAGACCCAGTACTTC.